These T cell receptor beta chains were read from a single sample in a study of cytotoxic CD8 clonotypes in ibrutinib-treated CLL. Sequencing was performed with immunoSEQ multiplex PCR; in TCRdb, only in-frame clones are kept and a portion is missing. Found here are around 310,000 clones, approximately 80% of them singletons; the top ten hold under 8.5%. Here the sequenced sample was PBMCs, taken before ibrutinib treatment. Receptors were obtained from a human donor with chronic lymphocytic leukemia. Each CDR3 is given with its conserved first and last residue. The order of the fields is clone size, D gene, V gene, J gene, CDR3 protein, CDR3 DNA. D genes are given only for firm matches. Clone sizes are given selectively: once, few, many, or a class where the clone is expanded.

>.|TRBD2|TRBV7-9|TRBJ2-5
CASSSLAGNEETQYF
TGTGCCAGCAGCTCACTAGCGGGGAATGAAGAGACCCAGTACTTC
>.|.|TRBV10-3|TRBJ1-4
CAISERGAGEKLFF
TGTGCCATCAGTGAAAGGGGCGCCGGGGAAAAACTGTTTTTT
>.|.|TRBV19|TRBJ2-7
CASSISALGYEQYF
TGTGCCAGTAGTATAAGTGCACTAGGGTACGAGCAGTACTTC
>.|TRBD2|TRBV5-1|TRBJ2-5
CASSLELAAQETQYF
TGCGCCAGCAGCTTGGAACTAGCGGCGCAAGAGACCCAGTACTTC
>many|.|TRBV7-9|TRBJ2-7
CASSHRVRPYEQYF
TGTGCCAGCAGCCACCGGGTCAGACCCTACGAGCAGTACTTC
>.|TRBD2|TRBV5-4|TRBJ2-2
CASSLVAGYTGELFF
TGTGCCAGCAGCTTGGTAGCGGGCTACACCGGGGAGCTGTTTTTT
>.|.|TRBV7-9|TRBJ2-5
CASSKTSGETQYF
TGTGCCAGCAGCAAAACTAGTGGGGAGACCCAGTACTTC
>.|TRBD1|TRBV2|TRBJ1-5
CACHLTGGHQPQHF
TGTGCCTGCCACCTGACAGGGGGACATCAGCCCCAGCATTTT
>.|.|TRBV4-2|TRBJ1-2
CASSQASGGRYTF
TGTGCCAGCAGCCAAGCGTCCGGGGGGCGCTACACCTTC
>many|TRBD1|TRBV4-2|TRBJ1-2
CASSQETSGTGVYGYTF
TGTGCCAGCAGCCAAGAAACATCCGGGACAGGGGTATATGGCTACACCTTC
>.|TRBD1|TRBV7-2|TRBJ2-1
CASSSQGPQGYNEQFF
TGTGCCAGCAGCTCACAGGGGCCCCAGGGGTACAATGAGCAGTTCTTC
>few|TRBD1|TRBV27|TRBJ2-3
CASSFLKTGTETDTQYF
TGTGCCAGCAGTTTCCTCAAAACCGGGACAGAAACAGATACGCAGTATTTT
>.|TRBD1|TRBV5-1|TRBJ2-4
CASSLGQGVMRRAKNIQYF
TGCGCCAGCAGCTTGGGACAGGGGGTAATGAGGAGGGCCAAAAACATTCAGTACTTC
>.|.|TRBV7-2|TRBJ1-2
CASSLVGWGARGYTF
TGTGCCAGCAGCTTAGTTGGATGGGGGGCACGAGGCTACACCTTC
>few|TRBD2|TRBV4-2|TRBJ2-2
CASSHGLAGVTGELFF
TGTGCCAGCAGCCATGGACTAGCGGGAGTCACCGGGGAGCTGTTTTTT
>.|.|TRBV10-3|TRBJ2-3
CAISEGQGIDTQYF
TGTGCCATCAGTGAGGGGCAGGGGATAGATACGCAGTATTTT
>once|.|TRBV19|TRBJ2-1
CASSVQGYDEQFF
TGTGCCAGTAGTGTTCAGGGTTACGATGAGCAGTTCTTC
>few|.|TRBV5-1|TRBJ1-5
CASSPAGDWDQPQHF
TGCGCCAGCAGCCCCGCAGGGGATTGGGATCAGCCCCAGCATTTT
>once|TRBD1|TRBV6-6|TRBJ1-1
CASSALGGQNTEAFF
TGTGCCAGCAGTGCGCTAGGGGGCCAGAACACTGAAGCTTTCTTT
>.|.|TRBV4-1|TRBJ1-3
CASSQDQGDGNTIYF
TGCGCCAGCAGCCAAGATCAAGGGGACGGAAACACCATATATTTT
>.|.|TRBV4-2|TRBJ2-1
CASSQTEGRTFLEFF
TGTGCCAGCAGCCAGACTGAGGGACGGACCTTTTTGGAGTTCTTC
>.|TRBD2|TRBV10-1|TRBJ2-1
CASSETSDNEQFF
TGCGCCAGCAGTGAAACTAGCGACAATGAGCAGTTCTTC
>.|.|TRBV5-4|TRBJ1-5
CASSLVTANQPQHF
TGTGCCAGCAGCTTGGTCACAGCAAATCAGCCCCAGCATTTT
>.|.|TRBV5-5|TRBJ2-7
CASSLDRYEQYF
TGTGCCAGCAGCTTGGACCGGTACGAGCAGTACTTC
>once|TRBD2|TRBV29-1|TRBJ2-7
CSVESAGAAYEQYF
TGCAGCGTTGAATCGGCGGGAGCGGCCTACGAGCAGTACTTC
>.|.|TRBV4-2|TRBJ2-1
CASSQEAYSSYNEQFF
TGTGCCAGCAGCCAAGAGGCCTATAGCTCCTACAATGAGCAGTTCTTC
>.|.|TRBV7-2|TRBJ2-7
CASSLGSGRTLYEQYF
TGTGCCAGCAGCTTAGGGTCAGGGAGGACCCTTTACGAGCAGTACTTC